The 9 T cell receptor beta chains listed next were all sequenced from one sample in a study of CD8+ T cells in alopecia areata. Extracted from the samples, RNA was reverse transcribed into cDNA to serve as the sequencing template. The repertoire was sequenced with immunoSEQ multiplex PCR; TCRdb's copy has only in-frame clones and lacks some. Of fewer than 150,000 clones in the sample, roughly two fifths are singletons; the top ten hold 3% to 3.5%. Sequencing was performed on CD4+ T cells sorted from blood. The receptors come from a human donor with alopecia areata.

The chain uses TRBV7-9 and TRBJ2-4; D is possibly TRBD2 (6 bases). V was shortened by 2 bases and J by 5 bases, with 13 bases between the two germline ends. Per germline, CDR1 SEHNR and CDR2 FQNEAQ (reference sequence). The CDR3 length is 15 residues. CDR3 DNA: TGTGCCAGCAGCTTAAACGTCGGGGGAGAAAACATTCAGTACTTC. Encoded protein: CASSLNVGGENIQYF.

The rearrangement joins TRBV7-3 to TRBJ1-1, with no clear D. The CDR3 loop spans 14 amino acids. The germline V and J ends were trimmed by 4 bases and 4 bases, with 13 bases remaining between them. In germline, CDR1 is SGHTA, CDR2 FQGTGA. As DNA, the CDR3 is TGTGCCAGCAGCTCCGGTGGCGCCGGCACTGAAGCTTTCTTT. Protein: CASSSGGAGTEAFF. The variable domain in full, with the rest retrieved from reference TRBV7-3 and TRBJ1-1, is GAGVSQTPSNKVTEKGKYVELRCDPISGHTALYWYRQSLGQGPEFLIYFQGTGAADDSGLPNDRFFAVRPEGSVSTLKIQRTERGDSAVYLCASSSGGAGTEAFFGQGTRLTVV.

The chain recombines TRBV10-3 with TRBJ2-5, with a possible D match to TRBD1 (5 bases). CDR3 length: 13 amino acids. The germline V and J ends were trimmed by 4 bases and 1 base, with 7 bases remaining between them. In germline, CDR1 is ENHRY, CDR2 SYGVKD. CDR3 nucleotide sequence: TGTGCCATCAGTGGACAGCCCCAAGAGACCCAGTACTTC. This encodes CAISGQPQETQYF.

The V gene is TRBV5-1, the J gene TRBJ2-7, with 12 positions matching TRBD2. The germline gives CDR1 SGHRS, CDR2 YFSETQ. This CDR3 is built from 17 residues. J lost 6 bases, V lost 3 bases, and 13 bases had no gene match. CDR3: CASSSRPPSGRAREQYF. CDR3 coding DNA: TGCGCCAGCAGCTCCCGACCCCCTAGCGGGAGGGCCCGCGAGCAGTACTTC.

CDR3 sequence: CASSQGGSVQPQHF. The CDR3 DNA follows: TGCGCCAGCAGCCAAGGGGGATCCGTACAGCCCCAGCATTTT. The chain recombines TRBV4-1 with TRBJ1-5; unclear D gene. Trimming pared 1 base from V and 7 bases from J, leaving 11 bases between. Germline lookup yields CDR1 MGHRA and CDR2 YSYEKL. This CDR3 comprises 14 residues.

V and J are TRBV11-2 and TRBJ2-5, with D perhaps TRBD1 (6 bases). Germline V gene data show CDR1 as SGHAT and CDR2 as FQNNGV. With 1 base removed from V and 5 bases from J, the gap between germline ends came to 17 bases. This CDR3 region has 16 residues. The CDR3 DNA reads as TGTGCCAGCAGCTTAGGACAGGCGGAGTTTGGGGAGACCCAGTACTTC. It translates to CASSLGQAEFGETQYF.

Only one count was recorded for this clone. The V gene is TRBV7-2, the J gene TRBJ1-2; no firm D call. V was trimmed by 1 base and J by 4 bases, leaving 10 bases between them. Per the germline V gene, CDR1 is SGHTA and CDR2 is FQGNSA. The CDR3 runs to 14 residues. DNA of the CDR3: TGTGCCAGCAGCTTAGACAGTTCGCCCTATGGCTACACCTTC. It specifies CASSLDSSPYGYTF.

The sample holds a few counts of this clone. The chain is built from TRBV28 and TRBJ2-1; D is ambiguous. The CDR3 consists of 12 residues. Trimming cost V 6 bases and J 5 bases, with 8 bases left between them. Germline loops: CDR1 MDHEN, CDR2 SYDVKM. The CDR3 coding sequence is TGTGCCAGCAGGGAACGGGACAATGAGCAGTTCTTC. Residues: CASRERDNEQFF.

Only a few counts were recorded for this clone. V gene TRBV4-3 combines with J gene TRBJ2-1, with D perhaps matching TRBD2 (5 bases). This CDR3 region has 15 residues. Per germline, CDR1 LGHNA and CDR2 YSLEER. V lost 4 bases, J lost 2 bases, and 12 bases lay in between. The CDR3, as DNA: TGCGCCAGCAGCCCGAGCCAGACTACCTACAATGAGCAGTTCTTC. Encoded protein: CASSPSQTTYNEQFF.